Shown below are 26 T cell receptor beta chains from a single sample sequenced in a study of cytomegalovirus exposure and HLA in healthy donors. Vbeta (60) and Jbeta (13) primers were used in the PCR. TCRdb's table, derived via immunoSEQ multiplex PCR, lists solely in-frame clones and lacks some. This table has around 100,000 clones, around two thirds appearing once. The specimen was PBMCs. The receptor set was obtained from a woman in her 50s in good health and CMV-seronegative.

V gene TRBV19 combines with J gene TRBJ1-3; the D is unclear. Trimming left V 3 bases short and J 8 bases short, with 17 bases between. CDR1 LNHDA and CDR2 SQIVND come from the germline V gene (reference sequence). This CDR3 has 15 residues. The CDR3 DNA is TGTGCCAGTAGTATCTTCAGGCCCACGGTGGACACCATATATTTT. This encodes CASSIFRPTVDTIYF.

The chain has TRBV2 and TRBJ1-1; 7 bases match TRBD1. J was trimmed by 3 bases and V by 3 bases; bases with no gene match: 7. Germline lookup yields CDR1 SNHLY and CDR2 FYNNEI. The CDR3 sequence is 15 residues long. The CDR3 sequence is CASSEEGASDTEAFF. In nucleotides, the CDR3 is TGTGCCAGCAGTGAGGAGGGGGCGAGTGACACTGAAGCTTTCTTT. The full variable domain, in which reference TRBV2 and TRBJ1-1 provide the parts outside the CDR3, is EPEVTQTPSHQVTQMGQEVILRCVPISNHLYFYWYRQILGQKVEFLVSFYNNEISEKSEIFDDQFSVERPDGSNFTLKIRSTKLEDSAMYFCASSEEGASDTEAFFGQGTRLTVV.

This clone was recorded a few times. The chain recombines TRBV27 with TRBJ1-5, with D perhaps TRBD1 (5 bases). Per the germline V gene, CDR1 is MNHEY and CDR2 is SMNVEV (reference sequence). This CDR3 spans 16 amino acids. The V gene lost 4 bases and the J gene lost 0 bases, with 13 bases spanning the gap. The CDR3 protein is CASSSTSGISNQPQHF. The CDR3 DNA is TGTGCCAGCAGTTCAACCTCAGGGATTAGCAATCAGCCCCAGCATTTT.

The chain combines TRBV7-9 with TRBJ1-1, with a weak D call TRBD1 (6 bases). The germline V gene encodes CDR1 SEHNR and CDR2 FQNEAQ (reference sequence). V gave up 1 base and J gave up 5 bases, with 20 bases separating them. The CDR3 has 17 residues. In DNA, the CDR3 is TGTGCCAGCAGCTTAGGATTGTTTAGGGGGTCCGGGACTGAAGCTTTCTTT. Its translation: CASSLGLFRGSGTEAFF. The variable domain in full, completed from reference TRBV7-9 and TRBJ1-1, reads DTGVSQNPRHKITKRGQNVTFRCDPISEHNRLYWYRQTLGQGPEFLTYFQNEAQLEKSRLLSDRFSAERPKGSFSTLEIQRTEQGDSAMYLCASSLGLFRGSGTEAFFGQGTRLTVV.

The chain carries TRBV5-1 and TRBJ2-7; 8 bases map to TRBD2. Germline V gene lookup returns CDR1 SGHRS and CDR2 YFSETQ. The CDR3 spans 12 residues. With V trimmed by 7 bases and J by 5 bases, 5 bases remained unmatched. The CDR3 coding sequence is TGCGCCAGCGGCGGGGGGAGGAACGAGCAGTACTTC. Translation: CASGGGRNEQYF.

This rearrangement joins TRBV7-9 to TRBJ2-2; a possible D gene is TRBD1 (5 bases). CDR1 SEHNR and CDR2 FQNEAQ come from the germline V gene (reference sequence). The CDR3 contains 15 residues. The V end was cut by 1 base, the J end by 6 bases, with 12 bases between. The CDR3 sequence is CASSLGGRGAGELFF. CDR3 DNA: TGTGCCAGCAGCTTAGGGGGCCGCGGTGCCGGGGAGCTGTTTTTT.

This chain connects TRBV28 to TRBJ2-7; 7 bases fit TRBD1. The CDR3 spans 14 residues. J was trimmed by 1 base and V by 2 bases; bases with no gene match: 2. Germline assignment: CDR1 MDHEN and CDR2 SYDVKM. CDR3 residues: CASSLVQGSYEQYF. The CDR3 DNA reads TGTGCCAGCAGTTTAGTACAGGGGTCCTACGAGCAGTACTTC.

This clone was seen only once. J is TRBJ1-6 and V is TRBV7-9, with D possibly matching TRBD1 (5 bases). Between the trimmed V and J ends, which lost 0 bases and 0 bases, there was a span of 12 bases. Looked up from germline, CDR1 is SEHNR and CDR2 is FQNEAQ (reference sequence). CDR3 size: 18 residues. Here the CDR3 DNA reads TGTGCCAGCAGCTTAGCGGGGCGGGGGAGCTCCTATAATTCACCCCTCCACTTT. It translates to CASSLAGRGSSYNSPLHF.

There are a few counts of this clone. This chain joins TRBV7-9 and TRBJ2-3; D might be TRBD2 (6 bases). V was clipped by 7 bases and J by 7 bases, with 15 bases between them. This CDR3 contains 13 residues. From germline, CDR1 is SEHNR and CDR2 FQNEAQ (reference sequence). For the CDR3, the DNA is TGTGCCAGCACCTCCAGGGACTCTTATACGCAGTATTTT. Its translation is CASTSRDSYTQYF.

The sample holds one count of this clone. V gene TRBV7-3 combines with J gene TRBJ2-1; TRBD1 matches at 10 bases. The V and J ends lost 2 bases and 3 bases, in that order; junction bases with no gene match: 10. The germline V gene has CDR1 SGHTA and CDR2 FQGTGA. CDR3 length: 18 residues. CDR3 bases: TGTGCCAGCAGCTTATCGCCTTCCGGACAGGGGGTCTACAATGAGCAGTTCTTC. It encodes CASSLSPSGQGVYNEQFF.

This chain links TRBV7-9 with TRBJ2-5; maybe TRBD1 (6 bases). Per the germline V gene, CDR1 is SEHNR and CDR2 is FQNEAQ (reference sequence). Trimming stripped 6 bases from V and 2 bases from J, with 10 bases between. The CDR3 length is 13 residues. CDR3 sequence (DNA): TGTGCCAGCAGACAGGGTCTGCAAGAGACCCAGTACTTC. This codes for CASRQGLQETQYF.

The sample holds one count of this clone. CDR3 DNA: TGTGCAAGTCGCTTACGCCCGCGGGGGGGCGGCGGGGAGCTGTTTTTT. Translating gives CASRLRPRGGGGELFF. V and J are TRBV12-2 and TRBJ2-2; the tabulated D call, TRBD2, remains unverified against the DNA. TRBV12-2 is an annotated pseudogene. This CDR3 region has 16 residues.

The genes are TRBV11-3 and TRBJ2-7; TRBD1 agrees at 8 bases. The V and J ends lost 5 bases and 4 bases, in that order; junction bases with no gene match: 7. This CDR3 is built from 14 residues. In germline, CDR1 is SGHNT, CDR2 YENEEA. The CDR3 DNA reads as TGTGCCAGCAGCCTCAAAGGACAGGGATACGAGCAGTACTTC. Residues: CASSLKGQGYEQYF.

This chain connects TRBV5-8 to TRBJ1-5, with D uncertain. The CDR3 spans 13 residues. V lost 4 bases and J lost 3, with 8 bases in between. CDR1 is SGHTS and CDR2 is YDEGEE in the germline V gene. CDR3 residues: CASSARHNQPQHF. The DNA for the CDR3 is TGTGCCAGCAGCGCCAGGCACAATCAGCCCCAGCATTTT. Based on the CDR3 plus reference TRBV5-8 and TRBJ1-5, the full variable domain is EAGVTQSPTHLIKTRGQQATLRCSPISGHTSVYWYQQALGLGLQFLLWYDEGEERNRGNFPPRFSGRQFPNYSSELNVNALELEDSALYLCASSARHNQPQHFGDGTRLSIL.

The chain uses TRBV18 and TRBJ2-5; 7 nucleotides align to TRBD1. Trimming cost V 4 bases and J 5 bases; bases outside gene matches: 4. The germline gives CDR1 KGHSH, CDR2 LQKENI. The CDR3 sequence is 13 residues long. In DNA form, the CDR3 reads TGTGCCAGCTCACGTCAGGGGGACGAGACCCAGTACTTC. It translates to CASSRQGDETQYF.

The rearrangement joins TRBV19 to TRBJ2-4; 10 bases align to TRBD2. Trimming took 0 bases from V and 5 from J; bases not matched to a gene: 7. Germline lookup yields CDR1 LNHDA and CDR2 SQIVND (reference sequence). The CDR3 consists of 17 residues. The CDR3 here is CASSIDLMLAGENIQYF. The CDR3 nucleotides read TGTGCCAGTAGTATAGATCTTATGCTAGCGGGGGAAAACATTCAGTACTTC.

The V and J genes are TRBV12-5 and TRBJ2-3; 11 nucleotides agree with TRBD1. Germline V lookup: CDR1 LGHNT, CDR2 FRNRAP. The CDR3 contains 16 residues. With 7 bases clipped from V and 4 bases from J, the junction kept 10 bases outside the gene matches. CDR3 nucleotide sequence: TGTGCTAGTGTCAGAAGGACAGGGGGCCCGGCAGATACGCAGTATTTT. Translation gives CASVRRTGGPADTQYF.

About this clone: Given the absence of the conserved phenylalanine or tryptophan at the CDR3 end, a read error is likely. The J gene is TRBJ2-7, the V gene TRBV5-1; 7 bases match TRBD1. J gave up 2 bases and V 1 base, and 3 bases lay outside the gene matches. CDR1 and CDR2 (germline): SGHRS, YFSETQ. This CDR3 has 14 amino acids. CDR3 in amino acids: CASSLQGDTYEQYL. CDR3 nucleotides: TGCGCCAGCAGCTTGCAGGGGGACACCTACGAGCAGTACCTC.

The chain recombines TRBV21-1 with TRBJ2-7; the table's D call of TRBD2 was not tested on the DNA. TRBV21-1 is listed as a pseudogene. The CDR3 contains 11 residues. The CDR3 sequence is CASSPPGPRYF. The CDR3 nucleotides are TGTGCCAGCAGCCCGCCCGGCCCTAGGTACTTC.

The CDR3 sequence is CASSIQKGQGHTEAFF. The CDR3 DNA reads as TGTGCCAGCAGCATACAAAAGGGACAGGGGCACACTGAAGCTTTCTTT. The genes are TRBV27 and TRBJ1-1, with 10 bases lining up with TRBD1. This CDR3 spans 16 amino acids. CDR1 MNHEY and CDR2 SMNVEV come from the germline V gene (reference sequence). J was trimmed by 3 bases and V by 6 bases; bases with no gene match: 10.

V usage is TRBV6-1 and J usage is TRBJ2-7, with a weak D call TRBD1 (5 bases). From germline, CDR1 is MNHNS and CDR2 SASEGT. With 8 bases removed from V and 3 bases from J, the gap between germline ends came to 20 bases. The CDR3 sequence is 15 residues long. CDR3 DNA: TGTGCCAGCTCTACTGAACAGGTTTCTTTCTACGAGCAGTACTTC. It specifies CASSTEQVSFYEQYF.

The rearrangement joins TRBV10-3 to TRBJ2-1; D not resolved. Trimming took 6 bases from V and 7 from J, leaving 13 bases between them. The CDR3 is 13 residues long. The germline V gene has CDR1 ENHRY and CDR2 SYGVKD. Here the CDR3 reads CAISPQIQNEQFF. CDR3 DNA sequence: TGTGCCATCAGCCCTCAAATCCAGAATGAGCAGTTCTTC.

In its sample, this clone was seen a few times. V and J are TRBV27 and TRBJ1-5; no definite D call. CDR1 and CDR2 (germline): MNHEY, SMNVEV (reference sequence). With 7 bases removed from V and 3 bases from J, the gap between germline ends came to 13 bases. The CDR3 is 14 residues long. The CDR3, as DNA: TGTGCCAGCAAGGCGGGAGTACCCAATCAGCCCCAGCATTTT. Translation gives CASKAGVPNQPQHF.

This clone was counted between two and nine times. The chain links TRBV25-1 to TRBJ2-1, with D possibly TRBD2 on 6 matching bases. CDR3 length: 15 residues. The germline CDR1 and CDR2 sequences are MGHDK and SYGVNS. The V gene lost 2 bases and the J gene lost 4 bases, with 12 bases spanning the gap. CDR3 nucleotides: TGTGCCAGCAGTGAACCGGGACTGGGGTACAATGAGCAGTTCTTC. It translates to CASSEPGLGYNEQFF.

Only a few counts were recorded for this clone. V and J are TRBV5-1 and TRBJ1-2; the D is unclear. Germline V gene lookup returns CDR1 SGHRS and CDR2 YFSETQ. The CDR3 runs to 14 residues. V gave up 0 bases and J gave up 7 bases, with 13 bases separating them. The CDR3 DNA follows: TGCGCCAGCAGCTTGGCCGGTAGCCAAAGTGGCTACACCTTC. Translation gives CASSLAGSQSGYTF.

This chain uses TRBV12-5 with TRBJ2-7, with a possible D match to TRBD1 (6 bases). V gave up 5 bases and J gave up 3 bases, with 14 bases separating them. Looked up from germline, CDR1 is LGHNT and CDR2 is FRNRAP. The CDR3 extends over 14 amino acids. CDR3 coding DNA: TGTGCTAGTGGTAAGACAGGTCCCAGCTACGAGCAGTACTTC. It encodes CASGKTGPSYEQYF.